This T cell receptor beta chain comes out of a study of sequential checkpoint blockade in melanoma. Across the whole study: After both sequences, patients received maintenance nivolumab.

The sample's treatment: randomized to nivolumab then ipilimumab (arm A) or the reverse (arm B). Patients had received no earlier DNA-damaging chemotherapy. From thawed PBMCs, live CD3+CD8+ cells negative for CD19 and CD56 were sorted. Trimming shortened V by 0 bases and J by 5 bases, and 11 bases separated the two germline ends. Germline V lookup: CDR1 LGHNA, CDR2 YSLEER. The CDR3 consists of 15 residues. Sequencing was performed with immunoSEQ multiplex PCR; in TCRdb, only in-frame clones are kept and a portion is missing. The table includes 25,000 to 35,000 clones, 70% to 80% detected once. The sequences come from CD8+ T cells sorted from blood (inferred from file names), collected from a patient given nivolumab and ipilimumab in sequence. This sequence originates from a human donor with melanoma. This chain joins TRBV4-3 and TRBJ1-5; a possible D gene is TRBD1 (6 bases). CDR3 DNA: TGCGCCAGCAGCCAAGATCGGGGGGGCTATCAGCCCCAGCATTTT. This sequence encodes CASSQDRGGYQPQHF.